This T cell receptor beta chain comes out of a study of identifying expanded T cells in peripheral blood. Study-wide results and caveats: Differentially abundant clones: around 1.1 between replicates, 15 to 17 at around 14 days, under 25 at four. Clone count variance between approximately two-week samples rose with total template count.

Collection occurred without any documented infections or immune events in donors. Sequenced by immunoSEQ multiplex PCR; TCRdb stores in-frame clones only, minus some. Seen here are some 93,000 clones, 70% to 90% observed once, and the top ten hold approximately 5.4%. The CDR3 totals 13 residues. With 4 bases removed from V and 1 base from J, the gap between germline ends came to 10 bases. Looked up from germline, CDR1 is SQVTM and CDR2 is ANQGSEA. A note on this clone: No antigen is known for it.

The sequenced sample was blood. V is TRBV29-1 and J is TRBJ1-2, with D maybe TRBD1 (6 bases). This clonotype originated in a person aged 18-70 years in good health. CDR3 nucleotide sequence: TGCAGCGTTGCCACAGGGCATAACTATGGCTACACCTTC. Amino acids: CSVATGHNYGYTF.